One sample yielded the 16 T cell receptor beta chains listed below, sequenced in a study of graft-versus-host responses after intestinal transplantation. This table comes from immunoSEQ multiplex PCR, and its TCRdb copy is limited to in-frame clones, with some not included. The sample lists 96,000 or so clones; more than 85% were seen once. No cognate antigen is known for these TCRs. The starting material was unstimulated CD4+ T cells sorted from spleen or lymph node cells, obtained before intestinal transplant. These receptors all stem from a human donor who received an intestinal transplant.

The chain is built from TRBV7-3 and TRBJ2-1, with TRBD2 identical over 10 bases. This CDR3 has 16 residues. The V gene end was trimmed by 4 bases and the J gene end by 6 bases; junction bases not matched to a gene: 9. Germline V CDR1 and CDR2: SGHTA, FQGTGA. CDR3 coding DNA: TGTGCCAGCAGCTACGGATCTAGCGGGGGCATCAATGAGCAGTTCTTC. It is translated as CASSYGSSGGINEQFF.

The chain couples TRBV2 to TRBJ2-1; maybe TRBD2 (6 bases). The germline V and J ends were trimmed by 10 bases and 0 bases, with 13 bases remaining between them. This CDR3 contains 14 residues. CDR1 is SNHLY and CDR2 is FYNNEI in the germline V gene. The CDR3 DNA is TGTGCCACCGGAGGGTCGGCCTCCTACAATGAGCAGTTCTTC. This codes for CATGGSASYNEQFF. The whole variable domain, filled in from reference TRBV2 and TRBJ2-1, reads EPEVTQTPSHQVTQMGQEVILRCVPISNHLYFYWYRQILGQKVEFLVSFYNNEISEKSEIFDDQFSVERPDGSNFTLKIRSTKLEDSAMYFCATGGSASYNEQFFGPGTRLTVL.

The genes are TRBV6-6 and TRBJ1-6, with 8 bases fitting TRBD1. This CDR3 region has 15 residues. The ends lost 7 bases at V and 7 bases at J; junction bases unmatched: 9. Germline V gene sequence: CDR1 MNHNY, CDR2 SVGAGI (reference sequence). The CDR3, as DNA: TGTGCCAGCACTCTAAAGGGACAGGCAAATTCACCCCTCCACTTT. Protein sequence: CASTLKGQANSPLHF.

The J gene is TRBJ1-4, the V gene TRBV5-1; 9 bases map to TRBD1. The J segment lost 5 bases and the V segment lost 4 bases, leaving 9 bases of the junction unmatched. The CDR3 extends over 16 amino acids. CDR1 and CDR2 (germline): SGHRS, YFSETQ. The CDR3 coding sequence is TGCGCCAGCAGCCAAGCCTACAGGGGGCAAAATGAAAAACTGTTTTTT. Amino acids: CASSQAYRGQNEKLFF. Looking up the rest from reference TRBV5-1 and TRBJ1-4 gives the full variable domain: KAGVTQTPRYLIKTRGQQVTLSCSPISGHRSVSWYQQTPGQGLQFLFEYFSETQRNKGNFPGRFSGRQFSNSRSEMNVSTLELGDSALYLCASSQAYRGQNEKLFFGSGTQLSVL.

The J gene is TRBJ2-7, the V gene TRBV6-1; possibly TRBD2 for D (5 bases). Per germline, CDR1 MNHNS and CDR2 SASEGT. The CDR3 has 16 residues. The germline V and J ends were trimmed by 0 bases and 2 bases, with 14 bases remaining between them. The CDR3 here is CASSEARVGIAYEQYF. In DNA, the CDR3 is TGTGCCAGCAGTGAAGCGAGGGTGGGCATCGCCTACGAGCAGTACTTC.

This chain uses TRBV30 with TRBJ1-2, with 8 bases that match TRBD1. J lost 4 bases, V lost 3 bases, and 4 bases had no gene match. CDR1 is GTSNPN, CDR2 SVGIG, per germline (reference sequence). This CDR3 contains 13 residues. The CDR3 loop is CAWSWDRFYGYTF. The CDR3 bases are TGTGCCTGGAGCTGGGACAGGTTCTATGGCTACACCTTC.

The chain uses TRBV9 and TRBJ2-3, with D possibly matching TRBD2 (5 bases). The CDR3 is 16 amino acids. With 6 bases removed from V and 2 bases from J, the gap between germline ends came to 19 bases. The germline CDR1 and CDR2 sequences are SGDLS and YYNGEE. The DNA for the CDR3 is TGTGCCAGCACCGTCCGGGGTACCCTATTCACAGATACGCAGTATTTT. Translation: CASTVRGTLFTDTQYF.

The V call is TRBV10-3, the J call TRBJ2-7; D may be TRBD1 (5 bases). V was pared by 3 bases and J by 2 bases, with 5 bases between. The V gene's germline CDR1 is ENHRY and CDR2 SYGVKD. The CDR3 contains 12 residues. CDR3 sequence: CAISDRAYEQYF. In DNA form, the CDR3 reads TGTGCCATCAGTGACAGGGCCTACGAGCAGTACTTC.

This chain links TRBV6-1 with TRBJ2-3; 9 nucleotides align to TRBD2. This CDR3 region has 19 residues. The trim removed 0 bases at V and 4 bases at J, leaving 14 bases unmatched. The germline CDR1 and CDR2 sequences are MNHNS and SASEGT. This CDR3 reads CASSEALQVAGVRADTQYF. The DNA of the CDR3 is TGTGCCAGCAGTGAAGCGCTTCAGGTAGCGGGAGTAAGGGCAGATACGCAGTATTTT.

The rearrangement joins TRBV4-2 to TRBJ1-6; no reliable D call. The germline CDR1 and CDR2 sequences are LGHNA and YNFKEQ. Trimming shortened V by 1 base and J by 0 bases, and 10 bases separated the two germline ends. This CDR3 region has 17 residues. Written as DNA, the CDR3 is TGTGCCAGCAGCCAAGCCTGGGAGAGCTCCTATAATTCACCCCTCCACTTT. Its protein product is CASSQAWESSYNSPLHF.

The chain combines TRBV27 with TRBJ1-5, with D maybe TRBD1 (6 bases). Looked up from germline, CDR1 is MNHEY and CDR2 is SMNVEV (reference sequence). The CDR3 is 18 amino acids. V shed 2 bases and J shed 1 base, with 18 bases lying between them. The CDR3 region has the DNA TGTGCCAGCAGTTTAACAAAAGGGGGGGCTGGCAGCAATCAGCCCCAGCATTTT. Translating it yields CASSLTKGGAGSNQPQHF.

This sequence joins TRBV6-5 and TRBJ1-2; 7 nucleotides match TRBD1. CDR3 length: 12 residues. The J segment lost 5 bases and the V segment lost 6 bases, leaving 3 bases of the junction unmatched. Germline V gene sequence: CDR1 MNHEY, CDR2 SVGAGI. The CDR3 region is CASRGQPYGYTF. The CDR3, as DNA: TGTGCCAGCAGGGGACAGCCATATGGCTACACCTTC.

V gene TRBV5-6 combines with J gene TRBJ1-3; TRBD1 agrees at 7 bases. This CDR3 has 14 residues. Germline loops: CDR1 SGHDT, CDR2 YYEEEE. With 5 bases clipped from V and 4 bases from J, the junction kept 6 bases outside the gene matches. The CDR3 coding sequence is TGTGCCAGCAGAAAAACAGGGGCAGGAAACACCATATATTTT. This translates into CASRKTGAGNTIYF.

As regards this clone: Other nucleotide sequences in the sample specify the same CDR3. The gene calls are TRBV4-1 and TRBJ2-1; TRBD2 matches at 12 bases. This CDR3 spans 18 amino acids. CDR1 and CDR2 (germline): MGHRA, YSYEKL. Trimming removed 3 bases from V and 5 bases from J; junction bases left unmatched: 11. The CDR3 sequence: CASSQDRGLAGSNNEQFF. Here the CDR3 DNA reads TGCGCCAGCAGCCAGGACCGAGGACTAGCGGGATCCAACAATGAGCAGTTCTTC.

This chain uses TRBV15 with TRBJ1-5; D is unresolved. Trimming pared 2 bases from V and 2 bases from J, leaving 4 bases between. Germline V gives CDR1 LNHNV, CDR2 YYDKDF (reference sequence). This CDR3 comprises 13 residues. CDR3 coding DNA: TGTGCCACCAGCAGACAGGGCAATCAGCCCCAGCATTTT. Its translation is CATSRQGNQPQHF.

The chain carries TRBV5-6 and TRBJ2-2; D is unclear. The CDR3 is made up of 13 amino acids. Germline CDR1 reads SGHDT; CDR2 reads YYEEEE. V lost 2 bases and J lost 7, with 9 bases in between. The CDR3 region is CASSFAGHGELFF. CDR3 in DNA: TGTGCCAGCAGCTTTGCTGGGCACGGGGAGCTGTTTTTT.